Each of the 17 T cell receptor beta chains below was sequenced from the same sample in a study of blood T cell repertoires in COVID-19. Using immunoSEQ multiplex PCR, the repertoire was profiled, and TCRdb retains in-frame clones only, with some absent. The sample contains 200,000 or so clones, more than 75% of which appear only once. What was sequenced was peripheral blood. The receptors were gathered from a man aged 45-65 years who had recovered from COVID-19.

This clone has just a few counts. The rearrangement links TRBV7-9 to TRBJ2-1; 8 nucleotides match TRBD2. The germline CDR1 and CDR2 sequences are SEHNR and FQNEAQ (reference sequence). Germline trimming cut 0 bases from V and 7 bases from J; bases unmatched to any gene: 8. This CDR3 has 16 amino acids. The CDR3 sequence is CASSLARQGGRNEQFF. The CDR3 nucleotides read TGTGCCAGCAGCTTAGCGAGGCAGGGCGGGAGGAATGAGCAGTTCTTC.

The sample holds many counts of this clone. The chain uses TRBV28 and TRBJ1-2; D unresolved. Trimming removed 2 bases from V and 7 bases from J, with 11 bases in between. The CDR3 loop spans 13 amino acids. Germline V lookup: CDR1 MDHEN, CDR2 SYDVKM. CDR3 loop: CASSLQRRSGYTF. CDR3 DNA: TGTGCCAGCAGTTTACAGAGGAGGAGTGGCTACACCTTC.

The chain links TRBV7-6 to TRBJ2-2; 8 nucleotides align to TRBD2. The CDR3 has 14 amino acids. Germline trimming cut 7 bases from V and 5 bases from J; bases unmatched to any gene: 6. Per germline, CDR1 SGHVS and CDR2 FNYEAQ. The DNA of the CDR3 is TGTGCCAGCAATAGCGGGATATGGACCGGGGAGCTGTTTTTT. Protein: CASNSGIWTGELFF.

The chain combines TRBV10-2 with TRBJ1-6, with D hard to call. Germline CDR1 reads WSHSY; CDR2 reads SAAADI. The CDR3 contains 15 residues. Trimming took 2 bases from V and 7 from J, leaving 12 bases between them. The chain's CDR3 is CASSELGSNNSPLHF. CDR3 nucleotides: TGCGCCAGCAGTGAGCTGGGCAGCAACAATTCACCCCTCCACTTT.

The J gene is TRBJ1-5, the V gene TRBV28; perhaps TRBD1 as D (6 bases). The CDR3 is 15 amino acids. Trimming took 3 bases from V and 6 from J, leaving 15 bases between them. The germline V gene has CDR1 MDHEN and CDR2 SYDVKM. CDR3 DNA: TGTGCCAGCAGTTTTGAGAACAGGGTGGTTCAGCCCCAGCATTTT. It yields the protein CASSFENRVVQPQHF.

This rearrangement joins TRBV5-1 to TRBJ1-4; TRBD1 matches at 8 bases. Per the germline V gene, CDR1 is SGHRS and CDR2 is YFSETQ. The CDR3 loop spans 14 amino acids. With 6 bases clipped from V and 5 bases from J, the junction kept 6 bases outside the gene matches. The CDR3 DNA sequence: TGCGCCAGCACCGGGGACAGGCCGAATGAAAAACTGTTTTTT. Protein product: CASTGDRPNEKLFF. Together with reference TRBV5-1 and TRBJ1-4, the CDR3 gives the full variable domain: KAGVTQTPRYLIKTRGQQVTLSCSPISGHRSVSWYQQTPGQGLQFLFEYFSETQRNKGNFPGRFSGRQFSNSRSEMNVSTLELGDSALYLCASTGDRPNEKLFFGSGTQLSVL.

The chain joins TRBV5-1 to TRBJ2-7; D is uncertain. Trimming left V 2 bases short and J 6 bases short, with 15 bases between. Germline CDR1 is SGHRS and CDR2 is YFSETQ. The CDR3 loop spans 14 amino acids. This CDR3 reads CASSFRPNSGEQYF. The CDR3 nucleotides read TGCGCCAGCAGCTTCCGGCCGAACTCGGGCGAGCAGTACTTC. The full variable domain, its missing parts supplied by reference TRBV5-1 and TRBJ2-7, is KAGVTQTPRYLIKTRGQQVTLSCSPISGHRSVSWYQQTPGQGLQFLFEYFSETQRNKGNFPGRFSGRQFSNSRSEMNVSTLELGDSALYLCASSFRPNSGEQYFGPGTRLTVT.

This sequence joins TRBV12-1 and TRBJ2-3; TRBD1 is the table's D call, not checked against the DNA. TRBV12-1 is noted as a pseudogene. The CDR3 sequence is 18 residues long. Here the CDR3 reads CASSFRVPRQWFTDTQYF. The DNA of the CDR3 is TGTGCCAGCAGCTTTAGGGTTCCGAGACAGTGGTTCACAGATACGCAGTATTTT.

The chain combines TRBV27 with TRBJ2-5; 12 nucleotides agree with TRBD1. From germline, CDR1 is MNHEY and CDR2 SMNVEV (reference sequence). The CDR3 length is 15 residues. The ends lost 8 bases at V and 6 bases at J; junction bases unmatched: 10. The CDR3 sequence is CASSPGDRGRKTQYF. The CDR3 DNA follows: TGTGCCAGCTCTCCTGGGGACAGGGGGCGAAAGACCCAGTACTTC.

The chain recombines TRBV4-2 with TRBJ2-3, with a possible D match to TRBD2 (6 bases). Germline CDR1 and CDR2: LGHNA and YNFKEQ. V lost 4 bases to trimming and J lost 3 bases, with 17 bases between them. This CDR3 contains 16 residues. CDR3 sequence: CASSPYALAMTDTQYF. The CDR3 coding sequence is TGTGCCAGCAGCCCCTATGCGCTAGCGATGACAGATACGCAGTATTTT.

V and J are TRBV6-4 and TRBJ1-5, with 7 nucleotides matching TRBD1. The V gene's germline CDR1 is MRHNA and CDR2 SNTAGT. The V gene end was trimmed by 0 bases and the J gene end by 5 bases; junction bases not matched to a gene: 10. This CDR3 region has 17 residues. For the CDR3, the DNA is TGTGCCAGCAGTGACTCGGGCGAAGGGGGCTTATATCAGCCCCAGCATTTT. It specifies CASSDSGEGGLYQPQHF.

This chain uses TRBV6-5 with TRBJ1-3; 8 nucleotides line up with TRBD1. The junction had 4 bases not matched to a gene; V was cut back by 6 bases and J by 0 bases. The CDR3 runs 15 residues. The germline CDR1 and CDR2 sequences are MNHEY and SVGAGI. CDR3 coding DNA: TGTGCCAGCAGCTCGACAGGGGTCTCTGGAAACACCATATATTTT. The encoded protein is CASSSTGVSGNTIYF.

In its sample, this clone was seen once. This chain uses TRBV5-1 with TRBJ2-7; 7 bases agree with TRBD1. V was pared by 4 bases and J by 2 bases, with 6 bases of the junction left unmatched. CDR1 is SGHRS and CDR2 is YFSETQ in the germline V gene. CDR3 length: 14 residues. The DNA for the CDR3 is TGCGCCAGCAGCATCCGGGACAGACCCTACGAGCAGTACTTC. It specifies CASSIRDRPYEQYF.

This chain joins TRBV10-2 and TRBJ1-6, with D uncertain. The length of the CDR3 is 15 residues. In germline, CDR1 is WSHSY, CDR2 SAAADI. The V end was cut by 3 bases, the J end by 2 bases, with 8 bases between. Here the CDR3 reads CASSDSGTYNSPLHF. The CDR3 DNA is TGCGCCAGCAGTGATAGCGGGACCTATAATTCACCCCTCCACTTT.

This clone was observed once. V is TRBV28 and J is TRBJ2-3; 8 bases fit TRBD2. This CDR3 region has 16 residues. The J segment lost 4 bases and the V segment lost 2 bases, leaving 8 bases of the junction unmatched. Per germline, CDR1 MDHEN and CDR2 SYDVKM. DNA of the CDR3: TGTGCCAGCAGTTTAATCGCGGGAGGCCTCCCAGATACGCAGTATTTT. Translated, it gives CASSLIAGGLPDTQYF.

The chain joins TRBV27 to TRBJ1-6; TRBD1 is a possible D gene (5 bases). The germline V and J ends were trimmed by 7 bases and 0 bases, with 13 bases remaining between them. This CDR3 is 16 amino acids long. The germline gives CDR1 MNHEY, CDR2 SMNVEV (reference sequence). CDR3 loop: CASTRDSNSYNSPLHF. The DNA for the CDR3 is TGTGCCAGCACCCGCGACAGTAACTCCTATAATTCACCCCTCCACTTT.

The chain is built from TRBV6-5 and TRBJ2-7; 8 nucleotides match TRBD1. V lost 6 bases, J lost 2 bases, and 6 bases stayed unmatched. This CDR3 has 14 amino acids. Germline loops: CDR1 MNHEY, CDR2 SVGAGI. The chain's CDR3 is CASRRTGNPYEQYF. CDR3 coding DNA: TGTGCCAGCAGAAGGACAGGGAATCCCTACGAGCAGTACTTC.